Included here is one T cell receptor beta chain sequence, with context. This entry belongs to a study of shared clonotypes between healthy human individuals. The CDR3 spans 15 residues. The germline V gene has CDR1 SGDLS and CDR2 YYNGEE. The J segment lost 9 bases and the V segment lost 4 bases, leaving 10 bases of the junction unmatched. Method: immunoSEQ multiplex PCR; TCRdb's copy keeps in-frame clones and lacks some. This sample carries 2 million to 2.5 million clones, around 95% of them seen once, and the ten largest clones take roughly 0.13%. The specimen sequenced was naive CD4+ T cells sorted from blood. Regarding subset: CD45RA+ positively selected. This receptor was obtained from a man aged 18 to 30 in good health. The rearrangement links TRBV9 to TRBJ1-6; 7 nucleotides match TRBD1. The CDR3 DNA follows: TGTGCCAGCAGCCCCTTACCAGGGGGTGGTTCACCCCTCCACTTT. Encoded protein: CASSPLPGGGSPLHF.